This TCR beta chain was recorded in a study of cytomegalovirus exposure and HLA in healthy donors. General study points: Using the classifier, cytomegalovirus status was reportedly diagnosed with high specificity and sensitivity. In vitro experiments confirmed that a few CMV-associated chains were specific for CMV antigens.

This clone was counted a few times. No antigen is known for it. Trimming cost V 5 bases and J 2 bases, with 10 bases left between them. The germline CDR1 and CDR2 sequences are LNHDA and SQIVND (reference sequence). The CDR3 runs 14 residues. Primers for the PCR totalled 60 Vbeta and 13 Jbeta. The repertoire was sequenced with immunoSEQ multiplex PCR; TCRdb's copy has only in-frame clones and lacks some. The data contain 95,000 to 150,000 clones, more than 60% of them singletons. What was sequenced was PBMCs. This sequence originates from a woman in her 40s in good health and CMV-seronegative. The gene calls are TRBV19 and TRBJ1-5, with D unclear. Here the CDR3 reads CASSGREGNQPQHF. CDR3 sequence (DNA): TGTGCCAGTAGTGGTCGAGAGGGCAATCAGCCCCAGCATTTT.